The TCR beta chain described here comes from a study of blood T cell repertoires in COVID-19. Overall study context: Both acute and convalescent COVID-19 samples were obtained from the United States, Italy and Spain.

Original processing notes: Amplification of reference gene primers was used by the study to estimate nucleated cell counts. This table comes from immunoSEQ multiplex PCR, and its TCRdb copy is limited to in-frame clones, with some not included. V, J and clone size were drawn from that table, and D and trimming were deduced from the DNA. The table has about 98,000 clones, about four fifths seen once; the top ten hold about 9.9%. The CDR3 spans 15 residues. V was cut by 10 bases and J by 3 bases, with 22 bases left in between. Looked up from germline, CDR1 is LNHDA and CDR2 is SQIVND (reference sequence).

The TCR comes from a man aged 40-50 years with active or convalescent COVID-19. The chain joins TRBV19 to TRBJ2-7; a weak D match, TRBD1 (5 bases). Sequenced input: peripheral blood. CDR3 amino acids: CATSDKSNLGYEQYF. CDR3 in DNA: TGTGCCACTTCGGACAAGTCAAACTTGGGCTACGAGCAGTACTTC.